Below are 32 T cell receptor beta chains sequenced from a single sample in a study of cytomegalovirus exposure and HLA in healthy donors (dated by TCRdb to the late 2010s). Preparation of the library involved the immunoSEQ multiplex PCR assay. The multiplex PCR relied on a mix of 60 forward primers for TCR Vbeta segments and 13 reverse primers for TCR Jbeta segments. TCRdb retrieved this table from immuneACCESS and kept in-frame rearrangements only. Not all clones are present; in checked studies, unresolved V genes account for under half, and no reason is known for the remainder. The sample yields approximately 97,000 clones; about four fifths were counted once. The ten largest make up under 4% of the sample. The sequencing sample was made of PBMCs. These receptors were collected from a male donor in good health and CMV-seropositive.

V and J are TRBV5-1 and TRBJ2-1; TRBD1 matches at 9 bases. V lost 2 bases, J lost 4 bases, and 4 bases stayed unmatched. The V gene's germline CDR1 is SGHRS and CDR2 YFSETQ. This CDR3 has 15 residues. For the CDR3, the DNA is TGCGCCAGCAGCTTCCGGGACAGGGAGTACAATGAGCAGTTCTTC. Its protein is CASSFRDREYNEQFF.

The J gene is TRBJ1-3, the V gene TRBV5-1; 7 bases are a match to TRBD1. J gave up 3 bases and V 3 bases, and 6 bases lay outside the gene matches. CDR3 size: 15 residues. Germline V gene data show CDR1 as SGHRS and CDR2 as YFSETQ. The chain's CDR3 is CASSWTTGSGNTIYF. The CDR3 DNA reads TGCGCCAGCAGCTGGACGACAGGGAGTGGAAACACCATATATTTT.

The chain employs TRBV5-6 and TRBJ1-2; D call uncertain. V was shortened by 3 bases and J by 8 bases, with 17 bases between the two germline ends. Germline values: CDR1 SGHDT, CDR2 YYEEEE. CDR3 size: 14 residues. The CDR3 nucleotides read TGTGCCAGCAGCTCTGACCGTGGTTCCAGGGGCTACACCTTC. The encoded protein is CASSSDRGSRGYTF. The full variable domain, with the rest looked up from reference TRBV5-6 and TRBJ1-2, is DAGVTQSPTHLIKTRGQQVTLRCSPKSGHDTVSWYQQALGQGPQFIFQYYEEEERQRGNFPDRFSGHQFPNYSSELNVNALLLGDSALYLCASSSDRGSRGYTFGSGTRLTVV.

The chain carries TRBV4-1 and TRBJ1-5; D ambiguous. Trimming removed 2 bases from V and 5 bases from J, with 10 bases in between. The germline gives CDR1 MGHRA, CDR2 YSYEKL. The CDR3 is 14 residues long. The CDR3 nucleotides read TGCGCCAGCAGCCAACCGGGGAACCATCAGCCCCAGCATTTT. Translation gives CASSQPGNHQPQHF.

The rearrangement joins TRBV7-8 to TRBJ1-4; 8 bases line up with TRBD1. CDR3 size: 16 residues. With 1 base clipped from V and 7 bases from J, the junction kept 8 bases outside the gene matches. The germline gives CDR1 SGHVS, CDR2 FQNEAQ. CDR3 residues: CASSLGAGGAGEKLFF. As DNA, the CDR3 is TGTGCCAGCAGCTTAGGTGCAGGGGGCGCAGGTGAAAAACTGTTTTTT. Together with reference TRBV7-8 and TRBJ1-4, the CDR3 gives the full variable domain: GAGVSQSPRYKVAKRGQDVALRCDPISGHVSLFWYQQALGQGPEFLTYFQNEAQLDKSGLPSDRFFAERPEGSVSTLKIQRTQQEDSAVYLCASSLGAGGAGEKLFFGSGTQLSVL.

CDR3 loop: CASSTNDRAVYGYTF. In DNA, the CDR3 is TGTGCCAGCAGCACTAACGACAGGGCAGTCTATGGCTACACCTTC. The J gene is TRBJ1-2, the V gene TRBV6-5, with TRBD1 matching 7 bases. The CDR3 has 15 residues. From germline, CDR1 is MNHEY and CDR2 SVGAGI. V shed 6 bases, J shed 4 bases, and the junction held 11 bases outside the gene matches.

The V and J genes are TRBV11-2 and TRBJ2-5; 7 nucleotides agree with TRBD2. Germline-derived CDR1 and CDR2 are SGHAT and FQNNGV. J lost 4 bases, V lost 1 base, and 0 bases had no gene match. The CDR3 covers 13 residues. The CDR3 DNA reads TGTGCCAGCAGCTTAGGCGGGGGAGAGACCCAGTACTTC. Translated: CASSLGGGETQYF.

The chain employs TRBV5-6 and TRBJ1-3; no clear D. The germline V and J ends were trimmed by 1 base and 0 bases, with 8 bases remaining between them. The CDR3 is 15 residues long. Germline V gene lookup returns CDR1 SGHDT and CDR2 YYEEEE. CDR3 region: CASSLFGDSGNTIYF. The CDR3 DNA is TGTGCCAGCAGCTTGTTCGGGGACTCTGGAAACACCATATATTTT.

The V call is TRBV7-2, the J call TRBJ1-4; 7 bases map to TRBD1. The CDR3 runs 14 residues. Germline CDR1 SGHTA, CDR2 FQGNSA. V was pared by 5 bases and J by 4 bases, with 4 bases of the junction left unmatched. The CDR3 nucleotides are TGTGCCAGCAGCCCGACAGGGCTTAATGAAAAACTGTTTTTT. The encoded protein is CASSPTGLNEKLFF. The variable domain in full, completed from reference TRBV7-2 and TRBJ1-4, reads GAGVSQSPSNKVTEKGKDVELRCDPISGHTALYWYRQSLGQGLEFLIYFQGNSAPDKSGLPSDRFSAERTGGSVSTLTIQRTQQEDSAVYLCASSPTGLNEKLFFGSGTQLSVL.

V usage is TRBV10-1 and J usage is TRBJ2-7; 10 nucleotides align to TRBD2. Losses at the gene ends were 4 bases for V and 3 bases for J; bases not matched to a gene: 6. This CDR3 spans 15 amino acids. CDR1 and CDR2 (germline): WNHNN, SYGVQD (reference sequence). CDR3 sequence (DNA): TGCGCCAGCAGTGTGGTACTAGCGGGGATCTACGAGCAGTACTTC. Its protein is CASSVVLAGIYEQYF.

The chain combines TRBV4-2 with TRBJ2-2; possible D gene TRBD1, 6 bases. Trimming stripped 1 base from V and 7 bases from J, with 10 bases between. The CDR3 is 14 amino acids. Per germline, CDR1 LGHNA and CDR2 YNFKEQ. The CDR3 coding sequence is TGTGCCAGCAGCCAAGGGGGGCGGAACGGGGAGCTGTTTTTT. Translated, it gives CASSQGGRNGELFF.

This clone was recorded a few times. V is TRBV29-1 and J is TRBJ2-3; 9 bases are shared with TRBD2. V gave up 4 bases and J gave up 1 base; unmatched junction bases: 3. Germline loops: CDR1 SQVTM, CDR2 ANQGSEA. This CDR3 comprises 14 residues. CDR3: CSVGGGGGTDTQYF. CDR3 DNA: TGCAGCGTTGGCGGCGGGGGGGGCACAGATACGCAGTATTTT.

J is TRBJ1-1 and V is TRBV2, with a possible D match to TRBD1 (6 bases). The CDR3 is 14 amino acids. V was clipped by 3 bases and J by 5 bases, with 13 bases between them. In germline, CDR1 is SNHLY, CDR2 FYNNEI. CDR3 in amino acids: CASSETLGGTEAFF. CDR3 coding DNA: TGTGCCAGCAGTGAGACTTTAGGGGGTACTGAAGCTTTCTTT.

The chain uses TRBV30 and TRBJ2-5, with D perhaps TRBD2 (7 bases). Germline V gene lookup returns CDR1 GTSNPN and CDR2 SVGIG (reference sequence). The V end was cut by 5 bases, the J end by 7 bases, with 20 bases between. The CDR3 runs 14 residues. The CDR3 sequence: CAWVSQGGMGTQYF. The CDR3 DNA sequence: TGTGCCTGGGTGTCACAGGGAGGGATGGGGACCCAGTACTTC.

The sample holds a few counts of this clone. The CDR3 spells CASSLAYSLNTEAFF. The CDR3 region has the DNA TGTGCCAGCAGCTTAGCGTACAGTCTGAACACTGAAGCTTTCTTT. The chain has TRBV7-9 and TRBJ1-1; D remains ambiguous. Germline CDR1 SEHNR, CDR2 FQNEAQ (reference sequence). This CDR3 is 15 amino acids long. Between the trimmed V and J ends, which lost 0 bases and 0 bases, there was a span of 8 bases.

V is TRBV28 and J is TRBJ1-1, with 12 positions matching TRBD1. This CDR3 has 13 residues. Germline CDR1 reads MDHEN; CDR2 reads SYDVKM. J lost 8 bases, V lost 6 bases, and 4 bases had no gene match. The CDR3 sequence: CASRDGTGGEAFF. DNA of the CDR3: TGTGCCAGCAGGGATGGGACAGGGGGCGAAGCTTTCTTT. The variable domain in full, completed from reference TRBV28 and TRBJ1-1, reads DVKVTQSSRYLVKRTGEKVFLECVQDMDHENMFWYRQDPGLGLRLIYFSYDVKMKEKGDIPEGYSVSREKKERFSLILESASTNQTSMYLCASRDGTGGEAFFGQGTRLTVV.

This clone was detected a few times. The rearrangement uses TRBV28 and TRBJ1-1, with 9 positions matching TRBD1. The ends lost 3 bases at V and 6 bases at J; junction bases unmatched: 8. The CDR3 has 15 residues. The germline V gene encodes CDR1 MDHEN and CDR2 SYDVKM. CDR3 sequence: CASSFLDRGQAEAFF. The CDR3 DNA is TGTGCCAGCAGTTTCCTGGACAGGGGCCAAGCTGAAGCTTTCTTT. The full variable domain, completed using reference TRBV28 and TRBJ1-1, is DVKVTQSSRYLVKRTGEKVFLECVQDMDHENMFWYRQDPGLGLRLIYFSYDVKMKEKGDIPEGYSVSREKKERFSLILESASTNQTSMYLCASSFLDRGQAEAFFGQGTRLTVV.

The CDR3, as DNA: TGTGCCAGCAGTTTGGCCAGGGGAGCCTACGAGCAGTACTTC. This gives the protein CASSLARGAYEQYF. The genes are TRBV27 and TRBJ2-7; a possible D gene is TRBD1 (6 bases). In germline, CDR1 is MNHEY, CDR2 SMNVEV (reference sequence). V gave up 3 bases and J gave up 2 bases, with 11 bases separating them. The CDR3 runs to 14 residues.

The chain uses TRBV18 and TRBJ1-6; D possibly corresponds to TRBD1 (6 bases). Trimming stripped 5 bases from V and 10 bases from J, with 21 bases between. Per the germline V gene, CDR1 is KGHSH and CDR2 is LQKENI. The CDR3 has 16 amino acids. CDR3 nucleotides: TGTGCCAGCTCATCAAACGGGTTGGACAGTGGATCACCCCTCCACTTT. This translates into CASSSNGLDSGSPLHF.

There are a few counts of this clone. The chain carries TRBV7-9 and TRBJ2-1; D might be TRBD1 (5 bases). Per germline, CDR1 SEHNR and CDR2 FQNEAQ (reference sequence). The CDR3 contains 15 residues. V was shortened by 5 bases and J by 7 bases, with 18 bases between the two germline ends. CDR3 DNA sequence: TGTGCCAGCAGCCCTCAGGGCCCACTATCGAATGAGCAGTTCTTC. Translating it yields CASSPQGPLSNEQFF.

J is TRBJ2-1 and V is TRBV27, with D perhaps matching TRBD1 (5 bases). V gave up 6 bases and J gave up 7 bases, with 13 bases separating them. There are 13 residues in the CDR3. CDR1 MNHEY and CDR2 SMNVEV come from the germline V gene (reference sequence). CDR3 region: CASSRAQGNEQFF. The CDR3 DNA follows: TGTGCCAGCAGCCGCGCTCAGGGAAATGAGCAGTTCTTC.

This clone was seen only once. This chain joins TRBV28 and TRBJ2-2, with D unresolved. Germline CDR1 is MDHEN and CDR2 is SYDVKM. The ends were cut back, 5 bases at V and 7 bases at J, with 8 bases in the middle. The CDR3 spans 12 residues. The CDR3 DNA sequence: TGTGCCAGCAGTCCCCCAGTCGGGGAGCTGTTTTTT. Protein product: CASSPPVGELFF.

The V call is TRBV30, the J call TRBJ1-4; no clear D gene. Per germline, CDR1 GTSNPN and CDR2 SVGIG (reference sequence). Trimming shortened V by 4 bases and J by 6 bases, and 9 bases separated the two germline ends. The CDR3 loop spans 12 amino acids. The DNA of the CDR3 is TGTGCCTGGACCCCACGGGATGAAAAACTGTTTTTT. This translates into CAWTPRDEKLFF.

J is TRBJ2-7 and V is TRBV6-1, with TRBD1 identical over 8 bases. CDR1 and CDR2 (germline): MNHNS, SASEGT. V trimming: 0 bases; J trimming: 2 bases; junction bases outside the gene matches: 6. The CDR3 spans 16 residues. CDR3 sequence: CASSEALGTGPYEQYF. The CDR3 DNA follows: TGTGCCAGCAGTGAAGCGTTGGGGACAGGCCCCTACGAGCAGTACTTC.

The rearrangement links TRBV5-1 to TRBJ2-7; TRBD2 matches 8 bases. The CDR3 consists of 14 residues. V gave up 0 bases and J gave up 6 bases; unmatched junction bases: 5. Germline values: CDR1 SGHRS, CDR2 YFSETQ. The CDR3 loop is CASSLESSGREQYF. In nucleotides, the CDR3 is TGCGCCAGCAGCTTGGAGTCTAGCGGGCGCGAGCAGTACTTC.

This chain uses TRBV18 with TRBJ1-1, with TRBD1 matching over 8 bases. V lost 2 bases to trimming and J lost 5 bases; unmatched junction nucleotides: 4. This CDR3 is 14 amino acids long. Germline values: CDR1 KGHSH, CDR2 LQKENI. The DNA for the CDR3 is TGTGCCAGCTCACCATCACAGGGGGTAACTGAAGCTTTCTTT. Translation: CASSPSQGVTEAFF. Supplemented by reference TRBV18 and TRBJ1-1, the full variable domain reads NAGVMQNPRHLVRRRGQEARLRCSPMKGHSHVYWYRQLPEEGLKFMVYLQKENIIDESGMPKERFSAEFPKEGPSILRIQQVVRGDSAAYFCASSPSQGVTEAFFGQGTRLTVV.

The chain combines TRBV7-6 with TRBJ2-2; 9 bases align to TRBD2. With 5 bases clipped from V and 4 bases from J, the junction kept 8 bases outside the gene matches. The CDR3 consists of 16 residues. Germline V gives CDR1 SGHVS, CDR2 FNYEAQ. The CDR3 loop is CASSPGLAIGTGELFF. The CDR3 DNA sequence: TGTGCCAGCAGCCCAGGACTAGCGATCGGCACCGGGGAGCTGTTTTTT.

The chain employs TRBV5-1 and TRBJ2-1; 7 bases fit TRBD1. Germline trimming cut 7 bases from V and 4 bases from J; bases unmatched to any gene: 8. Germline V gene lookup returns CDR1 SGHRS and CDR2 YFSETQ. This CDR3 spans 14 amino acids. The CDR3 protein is CASATGDLYNEQFF. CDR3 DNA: TGCGCCAGCGCTACAGGGGACCTTTACAATGAGCAGTTCTTC. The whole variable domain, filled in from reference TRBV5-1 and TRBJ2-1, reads KAGVTQTPRYLIKTRGQQVTLSCSPISGHRSVSWYQQTPGQGLQFLFEYFSETQRNKGNFPGRFSGRQFSNSRSEMNVSTLELGDSALYLCASATGDLYNEQFFGPGTRLTVL.

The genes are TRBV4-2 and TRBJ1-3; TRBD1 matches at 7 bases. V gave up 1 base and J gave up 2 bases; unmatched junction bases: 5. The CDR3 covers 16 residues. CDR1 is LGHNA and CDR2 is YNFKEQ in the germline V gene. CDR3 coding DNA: TGTGCCAGCAGCCAAGCGCACCAGGGGGCTGGAAACACCATATATTTT. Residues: CASSQAHQGAGNTIYF.

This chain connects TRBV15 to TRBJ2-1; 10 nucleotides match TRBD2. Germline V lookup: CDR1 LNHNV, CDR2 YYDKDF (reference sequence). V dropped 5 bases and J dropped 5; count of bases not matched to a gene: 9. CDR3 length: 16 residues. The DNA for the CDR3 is TGTGCCACCAGCCGGGTTTTTCTAGCGGGAGACAATGAGCAGTTCTTC. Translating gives CATSRVFLAGDNEQFF. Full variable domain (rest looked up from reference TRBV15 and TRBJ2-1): DAMVIQNPRYQVTQFGKPVTLSCSQTLNHNVMYWYQQKSSQAPKLLFHYYDKDFNNEADTPDNFQSRRPNTSFCFLDIRSPGLGDTAMYLCATSRVFLAGDNEQFFGPGTRLTVL.

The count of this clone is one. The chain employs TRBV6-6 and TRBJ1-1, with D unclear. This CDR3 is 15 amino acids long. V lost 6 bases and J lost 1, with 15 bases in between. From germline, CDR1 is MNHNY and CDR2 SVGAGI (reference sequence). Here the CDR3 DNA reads TGTGCCAGCAGCCCTGTTACACCGGGGAACACTGAAGCTTTCTTT. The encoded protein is CASSPVTPGNTEAFF.

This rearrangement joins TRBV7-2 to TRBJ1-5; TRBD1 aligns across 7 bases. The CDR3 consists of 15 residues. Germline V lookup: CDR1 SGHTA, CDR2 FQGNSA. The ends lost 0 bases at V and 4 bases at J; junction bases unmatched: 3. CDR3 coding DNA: TGTGCCAGCAGCTTAGCCGCCAGGGGGAATCAGCCCCAGCATTTT. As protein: CASSLAARGNQPQHF.